Listed here are 28 T cell receptor beta chains from one sample, sequenced in a study of CXCR3-negative and CXCR3-positive naive CD8 T cells. General study points: Naive CXCR3-positive cells had TRB CDR3s more hydrophobic than those of CXCR3-negative naive cells.

Their antigens are not known. 5' RACE with UMI labels generated the TRB cDNA libraries. TCRdb reworked the 5' RACE reads into one entry per CDR3 protein, no DNA. This specimen shows around 150,000 distinct CDR3 sequences; the ten leading clones hold around 0.44%. Sequences were obtained from naive CXCR3+ CD8+ T cells from blood. Subset indicated: CD45RO-CCR7+CD27+CD95- naive CD8+ T cells expressing CXCR3 (TNR3+). The receptors were sampled from a human donor in good health. Some clones in this sample may be carry-over from other donors' samples.

V and J are TRBV20-1 and TRBJ1-2; TCRdb calls TRBD1, which cannot be checked without DNA. The germline CDR1 and CDR2 sequences are DFQATT and SNEGSKA (reference sequence). The CDR3 is 13 residues long. CDR3 sequence: CSVPDRVAYGYTF.

V is TRBV29-1 and J is TRBJ2-1; TCRdb lists TRBD1, though no DNA is available to test this call. Per germline, CDR1 SQVTM and CDR2 ANQGSEA. There are 12 residues in the CDR3. CDR3 protein: CSVPTPTGEQFF.

The V and J genes are TRBV18 and TRBJ1-4; the D call of TRBD1 rests on TCRdb alone, since no DNA is present to check it. This CDR3 spans 14 amino acids. Germline values: CDR1 KGHSH, CDR2 LQKENI. CDR3: CASSQGGWDEKLFF.

The rearrangement joins TRBV12-3 or TRBV12-4 to TRBJ2-5; the TCRdb call, TRBD1, lacks DNA for checking. CDR3 length: 15 amino acids. CDR3 in amino acids: CASREAGTDKETQYF.

V and J are TRBV27 and TRBJ2-1; there is no DNA to check the TCRdb D call of TRBD2. Per the germline V gene, CDR1 is MNHEY and CDR2 is SMNVEV (reference sequence). CDR3 length: 16 residues. The CDR3 loop reads CASSPVAGGPNNEQFF.

V gene TRBV7-9 combines with J gene TRBJ2-3; TCRdb reports TRBD2, a call that lacks DNA to check it against. Germline V gene lookup returns CDR1 SEHNR and CDR2 FQNEAQ (reference sequence). The CDR3 loop spans 16 amino acids. The CDR3 loop is CASSDGTSGELGTQYF. Together with reference TRBV7-9 and TRBJ2-3, the CDR3 gives the full variable domain: DTGVSQNPRHKITKRGQNVTFRCDPISEHNRLYWYRQTLGQGPEFLTYFQNEAQLEKSRLLSDRFSAERPKGSFSTLEIQRTEQGDSAMYLCASSDGTSGELGTQYFGPGTRLTVL.

This chain links TRBV27 with TRBJ2-3; TCRdb designates TRBD1, a call that cannot be tested without DNA. The CDR3 runs to 14 residues. The germline gives CDR1 MNHEY, CDR2 SMNVEV (reference sequence). This chain's CDR3 is CASRTGGGADTQYF.

The gene calls are TRBV7-9 and TRBJ1-2; the TRBD1 assignment by TCRdb is unverifiable without DNA. Germline V lookup: CDR1 SEHNR, CDR2 FQNEAQ (reference sequence). The CDR3 length is 17 residues. CDR3 region: CASSLVEGTVLNYGYTF.

The V gene is TRBV12-3 or TRBV12-4, the J gene TRBJ2-3; there is no DNA to check the TCRdb D call of TRBD1. CDR3 length: 14 residues. The CDR3 is CASSLAGAADTQYF.

The chain recombines TRBV7-9 with TRBJ2-5. Per the germline V gene, CDR1 is SEHNR and CDR2 is FQNEAQ (reference sequence). The length of the CDR3 is 12 residues. CDR3 residues: CASSLDGSIQYF.

The rearrangement links TRBV7-9 to TRBJ2-3; TCRdb lists TRBD1, though no DNA is available to test this call. Germline CDR1 SEHNR, CDR2 FQNEAQ (reference sequence). This CDR3 region has 15 residues. The CDR3 region is CATTRDILSTDTQYF.

The chain joins TRBV4-3 to TRBJ1-1; lacking DNA, the TRBD1 call made by TCRdb goes unchecked. The CDR3 is 13 residues long. Germline V CDR1 and CDR2: LGHNA, YSLEER. The CDR3: CASSHTGNTEAFF.

The V gene is TRBV12-3 or TRBV12-4, the J gene TRBJ1-1. This CDR3 is built from 12 residues. The CDR3 sequence: CASSPSSTEAFF.

The chain combines TRBV28 with TRBJ2-3; with no DNA, the TCRdb D assignment of TRBD2 cannot be verified. This CDR3 region has 16 residues. CDR1 and CDR2 from the germline V gene are MDHEN and SYDVKM. The CDR3 sequence: CASSFRSGGRTDTQYF.

V usage is TRBV5-5 and J usage is TRBJ1-6. This CDR3 is built from 15 residues. Looked up from germline, CDR1 is SGHKS and CDR2 is YYEKEE (reference sequence). The CDR3 reads CASSLEATYNSPLHF.

The gene calls are TRBV9 and TRBJ2-7; TCRdb reports TRBD1, a call that lacks DNA to check it against. The CDR3 length is 14 residues. Germline V gives CDR1 SGDLS, CDR2 YYNGEE. The CDR3 is CASSHGQRSYEQYF.

The genes are TRBV5-1 and TRBJ2-7; TCRdb's assignment of TRBD1 cannot be checked, as there is no DNA. The length of the CDR3 is 14 residues. Per the germline V gene, CDR1 is SGHRS and CDR2 is YFSETQ. CDR3 residues: CASSAPGAFYEQYF.

This chain connects TRBV7-8 to TRBJ1-1. The CDR3 runs 13 residues. Germline V CDR1 and CDR2: SGHVS, FQNEAQ. CDR3 in amino acids: CASSLGRWTEAFF.

The genes are TRBV10-2 and TRBJ1-2. CDR1 is WSHSY and CDR2 is SAAADI in the germline V gene. This CDR3 has 19 residues. This CDR3 reads CASSEGFGLHRSSGYGYTF.

The rearrangement joins TRBV11-2 to TRBJ2-7; the D gene TCRdb calls, TRBD2, cannot be checked with no DNA. The CDR3 runs to 17 residues. Germline CDR1 and CDR2: SGHAT and FQNNGV. This chain's CDR3 is CASSPEMGGLALYEQYF.

V gene TRBV7-8 combines with J gene TRBJ2-7; TCRdb names TRBD1, which stays unverified in the absence of DNA. Per germline, CDR1 SGHVS and CDR2 FQNEAQ. The CDR3 contains 16 residues. The CDR3 here is CASSLAGGHPSYEQYF.

The genes are TRBV15 and TRBJ2-1. Germline-derived CDR1 and CDR2 are LNHNV and YYDKDF (reference sequence). This CDR3 has 15 residues. The CDR3 sequence: CATSTGTGSYNEQFF.

The chain recombines TRBV20-1 with TRBJ2-5; TCRdb selects TRBD1, and the lack of DNA leaves this call unchecked. Per germline, CDR1 DFQATT and CDR2 SNEGSKA (reference sequence). The CDR3 totals 17 residues. CDR3 in amino acids: CSARAVSGAGHQETQYF.

The chain employs TRBV29-1 and TRBJ2-7; TCRdb indicates TRBD2, and absent DNA this call remains unverified. The CDR3 consists of 13 residues. Germline loops: CDR1 SQVTM, CDR2 ANQGSEA. The CDR3 region is CSAKAGGDYEQYF.

V is TRBV12-3 or TRBV12-4 and J is TRBJ2-7. The CDR3 has 12 amino acids. The CDR3: CASSIMPYEQYF.

V usage is TRBV7-3 and J usage is TRBJ1-2. The CDR3 has 15 residues. The germline V gene encodes CDR1 SGHTA and CDR2 FQGTGA. CDR3 protein: CASRTIADETRGYTF.

CDR3 sequence: CASSQDRTSLPETQYF. The J gene is TRBJ2-5, the V gene TRBV4-1; the D gene TCRdb calls, TRBD2, cannot be checked with no DNA. This CDR3 spans 16 amino acids. Germline CDR1 MGHRA, CDR2 YSYEKL.

This chain connects TRBV4-1 to TRBJ2-7; TCRdb lists TRBD2, though no DNA is available to test this call. CDR1 MGHRA and CDR2 YSYEKL come from the germline V gene. The CDR3 extends over 14 amino acids. CDR3 amino acids: CASSQGPLSYEQYF.